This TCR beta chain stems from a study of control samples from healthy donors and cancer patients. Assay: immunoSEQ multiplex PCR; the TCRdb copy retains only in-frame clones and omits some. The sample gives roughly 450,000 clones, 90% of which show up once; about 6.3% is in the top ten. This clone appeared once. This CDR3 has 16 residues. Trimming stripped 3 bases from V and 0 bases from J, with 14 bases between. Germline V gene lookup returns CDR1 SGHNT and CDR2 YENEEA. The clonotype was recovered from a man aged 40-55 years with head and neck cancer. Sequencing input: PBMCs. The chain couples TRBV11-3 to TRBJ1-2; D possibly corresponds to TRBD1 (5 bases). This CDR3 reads CASSFGGAGSNYGYTF. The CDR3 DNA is TGTGCCAGCAGCTTCGGGGGAGCAGGTTCTAACTATGGCTACACCTTC.